Below, 23 T cell receptor beta chains from the same sample are listed, as sequenced in a study of OX40 agonist ivuxolimab in advanced cancers. Method: immunoSEQ multiplex PCR; TCRdb's copy keeps in-frame clones and lacks some. The sample records around 44,000 clones, more than 75% being singletons. The specimen comprised CD4+ or CD8+ T cells sorted from blood, sampled in a trial of the OX40 agonist ivuxolimab. These receptors were obtained from an adult with an advanced solid tumor such as melanoma, head and neck, liver or kidney cancer.

The genes are TRBV2 and TRBJ2-1; 7 bases map to TRBD2. The CDR3 is made up of 14 amino acids. The germline gives CDR1 SNHLY, CDR2 FYNNEI. V lost 6 bases, J lost 5 bases, and 7 bases stayed unmatched. The CDR3: CASRWREGNNEQFF. CDR3 in DNA: TGTGCCAGCAGATGGAGGGAGGGTAACAATGAGCAGTTCTTC.

J is TRBJ2-7 and V is TRBV20-1, with D uncertain. The germline V gene encodes CDR1 DFQATT and CDR2 SNEGSKA (reference sequence). There are 10 residues in the CDR3. Trimming cost V 3 bases and J 5 bases, with 5 bases left between them. The CDR3 DNA is TGCAGTGCTAGCGACCACGAGCAGTACTTC. Translation gives CSASDHEQYF.

In this sample, this clone turned up once. This rearrangement joins TRBV18 to TRBJ1-1, with a weak D call TRBD1 (5 bases). Per the germline V gene, CDR1 is KGHSH and CDR2 is LQKENI. This CDR3 is 15 amino acids long. V gave up 2 bases and J gave up 4 bases, with 14 bases separating them. The CDR3 DNA reads as TGTGCCAGCTCACCAACTCCAGGAGGGACCACTGAAGCTTTCTTT. Translating it yields CASSPTPGGTTEAFF. The full variable domain, with the rest looked up from reference TRBV18 and TRBJ1-1, is NAGVMQNPRHLVRRRGQEARLRCSPMKGHSHVYWYRQLPEEGLKFMVYLQKENIIDESGMPKERFSAEFPKEGPSILRIQQVVRGDSAAYFCASSPTPGGTTEAFFGQGTRLTVV.

The rearrangement joins TRBV11-2 to TRBJ2-5, with a possible D match to TRBD2 (5 bases). The J call may be faulty, since TRBJ2-7 better matches the DNA end. There are 13 residues in the CDR3. Germline V gene lookup returns CDR1 SGHAT and CDR2 FQNNGV. The DNA of the CDR3 is TGTGCCAGCAGCTTTAGCGTAAGCTACGAGCAGTACTTC. As protein: CASSFSVSYEQYF.

This CDR3 is CASSLGLLAGEAKNIQYF. DNA of the CDR3: TGTGCCAGCAGCTTAGGTCTGCTAGCGGGGGAGGCCAAAAACATTCAGTACTTC. The chain employs TRBV7-2 and TRBJ2-4, with 10 bases fitting TRBD2. The CDR3 is 18 residues long. From germline, CDR1 is SGHTA and CDR2 FQGNSA. V trimming: 1 base; J trimming: 1 base; junction bases outside the gene matches: 7.

A few counts support this clone. The chain employs TRBV21-1 and TRBJ2-7; TRBD1 is the table's D call and was not checked against the DNA. TRBV21-1 is classified as a pseudogene. The CDR3 has 18 amino acids. In DNA form, the CDR3 reads TGTGCCAGCATCACAGGGCGAGTCAGGAGCTTCCTATCCTACGAGCAGTACTTC. The encoded protein is CASITGRVRSFLSYEQYF.

V usage is TRBV5-1 and J usage is TRBJ2-1; D remains unclear. The germline gives CDR1 SGHRS, CDR2 YFSETQ. V dropped 0 bases and J dropped 2 bases, with 6 bases sitting between them. The CDR3 spans 14 residues. The CDR3 here is CASSLGSPYNEQFF. CDR3 nucleotides: TGCGCCAGCAGCTTGGGGTCCCCCTACAATGAGCAGTTCTTC.

A single count supports this clone. CDR3 sequence (DNA): TGTGCCAGCAGTTTACAGGGTTACTCCTACGAGCAGTACTTC. Residues: CASSLQGYSYEQYF. The V call is TRBV2, the J call TRBJ2-5, with a possible D match to TRBD1 (6 bases). Near its end, the DNA agrees better with TRBJ2-7, so the J call may be wrong. Germline V gene lookup returns CDR1 SNHLY and CDR2 FYNNEI. The CDR3 loop spans 14 amino acids.

This rearrangement joins TRBV7-3 to TRBJ2-1; the D gene is possibly TRBD2 (5 bases). The germline gives CDR1 SGHTA, CDR2 FQGTGA. V shed 10 bases and J shed 8 bases, with 21 bases lying between them. The CDR3 extends over 14 amino acids. The CDR3 region is CATQRAQADDEQFF. In DNA, the CDR3 is TGTGCCACCCAGAGGGCCCAAGCGGACGATGAGCAGTTCTTC. The full variable domain, completed using reference TRBV7-3 and TRBJ2-1, is GAGVSQTPSNKVTEKGKYVELRCDPISGHTALYWYRQSLGQGPEFLIYFQGTGAADDSGLPNDRFFAVRPEGSVSTLKIQRTERGDSAVYLCATQRAQADDEQFFGPGTRLTVL.

This clone was counted a few times. The chain uses TRBV9 and TRBJ2-3; 10 bases align to TRBD2. Per germline, CDR1 SGDLS and CDR2 YYNGEE. This CDR3 contains 17 residues. The V and J ends lost 0 bases and 4 bases, in that order; junction bases with no gene match: 8. The CDR3 DNA is TGTGCCAGCAGCGTAGAGAGCCGCCTAGCGGGGGCAGATACGCAGTATTTT. The encoded protein is CASSVESRLAGADTQYF.

The rearrangement links TRBV7-8 to TRBJ1-3, with D uncertain. The CDR3 contains 14 residues. Trimming left V 0 bases short and J 4 bases short, with 7 bases between. Germline V gives CDR1 SGHVS, CDR2 FQNEAQ. CDR3 sequence reads: CASSLALSGNTIYF. DNA for the CDR3: TGTGCCAGCAGCTTAGCGCTATCCGGAAACACCATATATTTT.

This chain joins TRBV19 and TRBJ2-7; a possible D gene is TRBD2 (5 bases). The V end was cut by 0 bases, the J end by 6 bases, with 9 bases between. The CDR3 runs to 13 residues. CDR1 is LNHDA and CDR2 is SQIVND in the germline V gene (reference sequence). The chain's CDR3 is CASSIDEGLEQYF. CDR3 coding DNA: TGTGCCAGTAGTATAGATGAGGGTCTCGAGCAGTACTTC.

The chain links TRBV29-1 to TRBJ2-1; D remains unclear. The V gene's germline CDR1 is SQVTM and CDR2 ANQGSEA. CDR3 length: 12 amino acids. Trimming pared 3 bases from V and 8 bases from J, leaving 11 bases between. The CDR3 nucleotides read TGCAGCGTTGAGTTGGGCGACCATGAGCAGTTCTTC. Translating it yields CSVELGDHEQFF.

The J gene is TRBJ1-1, the V gene TRBV5-4, with 7 bases aligning to TRBD1. Losses at the gene ends were 4 bases for V and 5 bases for J; bases not matched to a gene: 11. This CDR3 has 15 amino acids. In germline, CDR1 is SGHNT, CDR2 YYREEE (reference sequence). CDR3 region: CASSPRGRGKTEAFF. The CDR3 DNA reads as TGTGCCAGCAGCCCAAGGGGGCGGGGGAAGACTGAAGCTTTCTTT.

This CDR3 is CASRSPGLQETQYF. The CDR3 region has the DNA TGTGCCAGCAGGTCCCCGGGACTGCAAGAGACCCAGTACTTC. V is TRBV6-1 and J is TRBJ2-5; a weak D match, TRBD2 (6 bases). Per the germline V gene, CDR1 is MNHNS and CDR2 is SASEGT. This CDR3 contains 14 residues. Trimming took off 6 bases at V and 2 bases at J, with 13 bases between the two ends.

V and J are TRBV28 and TRBJ1-4; 7 bases align to TRBD1. Per germline, CDR1 MDHEN and CDR2 SYDVKM. V trimming: 5 bases; J trimming: 8 bases; junction bases outside the gene matches: 8. The CDR3 is made up of 14 amino acids. The CDR3, as DNA: TGTGCCAGCAGTCTCGACAGGGCCGACGAAAAACTGTTTTTT. Amino acid sequence: CASSLDRADEKLFF.

The chain couples TRBV7-9 to TRBJ1-4; D is unresolved. CDR1 is SEHNR and CDR2 is FQNEAQ in the germline V gene (reference sequence). Trimming took off 5 bases at V and 8 bases at J, with 21 bases between the two ends. This CDR3 contains 16 residues. The CDR3 reads CASSQLAAGTNEKLFF. The CDR3 region has the DNA TGTGCCAGCAGCCAGTTAGCGGCGGGAACCAACGAAAAACTGTTTTTT.

The rearrangement joins TRBV9 to TRBJ2-3, with 12 bases matching TRBD2. This CDR3 has 17 amino acids. In germline, CDR1 is SGDLS, CDR2 YYNGEE. The junction had 4 bases not matched to a gene; V was cut back by 2 bases and J by 0 bases. Here the CDR3 reads CASSVGLAGSSTDTQYF. The CDR3 DNA sequence: TGTGCCAGCAGCGTGGGACTAGCGGGCTCTAGCACAGATACGCAGTATTTT.

This chain uses TRBV7-9 with TRBJ1-4; no firm D call. Looked up from germline, CDR1 is SEHNR and CDR2 is FQNEAQ (reference sequence). The CDR3 is 13 residues long. Deletions cut 5 bases from V and 7 bases from J, with 11 bases between. The CDR3 reads CASSITEGEKLFF. The CDR3 DNA reads as TGTGCCAGCAGCATTACTGAGGGTGAAAAACTGTTTTTT.

J is TRBJ2-3 and V is TRBV29-1, with TRBD1 matching 9 bases. This CDR3 spans 16 amino acids. Trimming took 2 bases from V and 1 from J; bases not matched to a gene: 7. Germline CDR1 and CDR2: SQVTM and ANQGSEA. The CDR3 spells CSVELHRGPGTDTQYF. CDR3 coding DNA: TGCAGCGTTGAACTACACAGGGGGCCGGGCACAGATACGCAGTATTTT.

This clone was detected a few times. This chain joins TRBV19 and TRBJ1-5; 7 nucleotides match TRBD1. The CDR3 extends over 13 amino acids. Germline lookup yields CDR1 LNHDA and CDR2 SQIVND (reference sequence). Germline trimming cut 7 bases from V and 6 bases from J; bases unmatched to any gene: 6. CDR3 residues: CASTPGGGQPQHF. DNA for the CDR3: TGTGCCAGTACCCCAGGGGGTGGTCAGCCCCAGCATTTT.

The chain has TRBV7-2 and TRBJ2-5; TRBD2 agrees at 16 bases. CDR1 and CDR2 (germline): SGHTA, FQGNSA. V lost 5 bases, J lost 4 bases, and 13 bases stayed unmatched. CDR3 length: 19 residues. CDR3 coding DNA: TGTGCCAGCAGCCCCAAGGGACTAGCGGGAGGGCGGTATGTAGAGACCCAGTACTTC. The encoded protein is CASSPKGLAGGRYVETQYF.

The rearrangement uses TRBV4-2 and TRBJ2-1; TRBD2 agrees at 14 bases. The CDR3 sequence is 22 residues long. Germline V gene lookup returns CDR1 LGHNA and CDR2 YNFKEQ. The trim removed 0 bases at V and 3 bases at J, leaving 16 bases unmatched. CDR3 residues: CASSQESRTGTSGSTRYNEQFF. The CDR3 DNA sequence: TGTGCCAGCAGCCAAGAATCTAGGACCGGGACTAGCGGGAGTACGCGCTACAATGAGCAGTTCTTC.